This TCR beta chain comes out of a study of OX40 agonist ivuxolimab in advanced cancers. At the level of the study: Patient treatment consisted of intravenous ivuxolimab administration every 2 weeks at 0.01 to 10 mg/kg. Broader study findings: Averaging showed that CD8+ T cells had more expanded clones than CD4+ did.

Profiling relied on immunoSEQ multiplex PCR, and the TCRdb table lists in-frame clones only, not all of them. Of roughly 58,000 clones in the sample, approximately 86% were seen once. A word on this clone: Its target is unknown.

Germline values: CDR1 SNHLY, CDR2 FYNNEI. The CDR3 has 14 amino acids. The V and J ends lost 6 bases and 4 bases respectively, with 12 bases between them. This clonotype originated in an adult with an advanced solid tumor such as melanoma, head and neck, liver or kidney cancer. Sequenced here: CD4+ or CD8+ T cells sorted from blood, sampled in a trial of the OX40 agonist ivuxolimab. The J gene is TRBJ2-2, the V gene TRBV2; weak D call: TRBD1 (6 bases). CDR3: CASRNRVGTGELFF. In DNA, the CDR3 is TGTGCCAGCAGGAACAGGGTTGGCACCGGGGAGCTGTTTTTT.